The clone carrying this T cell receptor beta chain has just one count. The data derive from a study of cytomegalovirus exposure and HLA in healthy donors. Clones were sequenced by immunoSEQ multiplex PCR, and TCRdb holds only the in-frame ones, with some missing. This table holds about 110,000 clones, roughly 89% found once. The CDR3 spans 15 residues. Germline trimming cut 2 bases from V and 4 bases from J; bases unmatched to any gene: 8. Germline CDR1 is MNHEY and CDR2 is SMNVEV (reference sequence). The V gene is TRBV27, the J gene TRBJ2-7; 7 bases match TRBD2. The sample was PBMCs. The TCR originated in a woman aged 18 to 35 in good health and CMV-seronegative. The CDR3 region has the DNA TGTGCCAGCAGTTTAGGGGGGAGGGCCCTGTACGAGCAGTACTTC. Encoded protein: CASSLGGRALYEQYF.